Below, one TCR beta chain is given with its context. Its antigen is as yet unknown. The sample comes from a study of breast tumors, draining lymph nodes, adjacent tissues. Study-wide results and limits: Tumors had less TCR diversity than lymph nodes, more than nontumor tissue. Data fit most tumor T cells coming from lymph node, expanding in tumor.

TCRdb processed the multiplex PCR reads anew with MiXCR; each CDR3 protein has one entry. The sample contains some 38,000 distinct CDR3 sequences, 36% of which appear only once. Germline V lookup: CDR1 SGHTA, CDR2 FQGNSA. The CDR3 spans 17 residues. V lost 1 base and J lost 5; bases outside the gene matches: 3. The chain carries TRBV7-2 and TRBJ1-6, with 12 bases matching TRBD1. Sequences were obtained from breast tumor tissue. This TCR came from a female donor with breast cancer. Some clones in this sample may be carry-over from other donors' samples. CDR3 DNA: TGTGCCAGCAGCTTAGGGGGACAGGGGGCTGATAATTCACCCCTCCACTTT. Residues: CASSLGGQGADNSPLHF.